These T cell receptor beta chains were read from a single sample in a study of T cells after yellow fever vaccination. TCRdb reprocessed the 5' RACE reads via MiXCR and lists one record per CDR3 protein. The sample carries 200,000 to 300,000 distinct CDR3 sequences, 6.9% recorded once. Sequenced material: CD4+ T cells sorted from PBMCs, taken 15 days after the yellow fever booster vaccination. The source of these receptors is a man aged 25 to 40 who received the YFV17D yellow fever vaccine. CDR3s include the opening cysteine and the closing phenylalanine or tryptophan. Fields, in order: clone size, V gene, D gene, J gene, CDR3 protein, CDR3 DNA. D genes are given only for firm matches. Rows give clone size only sometimes, using once, few, many, or a class for an expanded clone.

>many|TRBV19|TRBD2|TRBJ2-5
CASTGTSGNFLQETQYF
TGTGCCAGCACCGGGACTAGCGGAAACTTTCTCCAAGAGACCCAGTACTTC
>many|TRBV28|TRBD2|TRBJ2-3
CASSFTSGNVDTQYF
TGTGCCAGCAGTTTCACTAGCGGGAATGTAGATACGCAGTATTTT
>few|TRBV15|TRBD2|TRBJ2-7
CATSRTVASGTYEQYF
TGTGCCACCAGCAGAACGGTCGCTAGCGGGACCTACGAGCAGTACTTC
>many|TRBV20-1|TRBD1|TRBJ2-7
CSRDRGTGEQYF
TGCAGTCGGGACAGGGGGACAGGCGAGCAGTACTTC
>many|TRBV5-6|TRBD2|TRBJ2-2
CASSKSGRGNTGELFF
TGTGCCAGCAGCAAAAGCGGGAGGGGGAACACCGGGGAGCTGTTTTTT
>NA|TRBV7-2|NA|TRBJ1-6
CASRPPRANSPLHF
TGTGCCAGCCGACCTCCGCGGGCTAATTCACCCCTCCACTTT
>NA|TRBV5-1|NA|TRBJ2-3
CASSLAVPTDTQYF
TGCGCCAGCAGCTTGGCCGTGCCAACAGATACGCAGTATTTT
>NA|TRBV11-1|TRBD1|TRBJ2-5
CASSLPGQEPETQYF
TGTGCCAGCAGCCTCCCGGGACAGGAGCCAGAGACCCAGTACTTC
>many|TRBV5-1|TRBD2|TRBJ2-1
CASSPLAGGSSYNEQFF
TGCGCCAGCAGCCCCCTAGCGGGAGGGTCCTCCTACAATGAGCAGTTCTTC
>few|TRBV19|NA|TRBJ2-7
CASSQGTTTGEQYF
TGTGCCAGTTCCCAAGGGACGACAACAGGGGAGCAGTACTTC
>few|TRBV20-1|TRBD2|TRBJ2-7
CSARVGTRAYEQYF
TGCAGTGCTAGGGTCGGGACTAGGGCCTACGAGCAGTACTTC
>many|TRBV3-1|TRBD1|TRBJ1-1
CATQNRGTVNTEAFF
TGTGCCACTCAGAACAGGGGTACGGTGAACACTGAAGCTTTCTTT
>many|TRBV20-1|TRBD2|TRBJ2-3
CSSPLAGEDTQYF
TGCAGTTCCCCCCTAGCGGGAGAGGATACGCAGTATTTT